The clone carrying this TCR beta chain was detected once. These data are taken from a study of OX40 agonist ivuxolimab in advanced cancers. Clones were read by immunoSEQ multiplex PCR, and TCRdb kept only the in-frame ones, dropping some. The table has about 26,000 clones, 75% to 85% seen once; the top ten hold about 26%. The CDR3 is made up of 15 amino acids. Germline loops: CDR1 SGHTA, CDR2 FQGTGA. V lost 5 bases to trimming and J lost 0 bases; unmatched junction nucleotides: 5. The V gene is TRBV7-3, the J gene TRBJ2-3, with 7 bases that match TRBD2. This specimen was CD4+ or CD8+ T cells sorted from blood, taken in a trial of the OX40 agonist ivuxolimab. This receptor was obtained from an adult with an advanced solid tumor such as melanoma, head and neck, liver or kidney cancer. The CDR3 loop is CASSPAGSSTDTQYF. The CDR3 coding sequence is TGTGCCAGCAGCCCAGCGGGGTCTAGCACAGATACGCAGTATTTT. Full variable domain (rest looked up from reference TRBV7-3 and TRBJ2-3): GAGVSQTPSNKVTEKGKYVELRCDPISGHTALYWYRQSLGQGPEFLIYFQGTGAADDSGLPNDRFFAVRPEGSVSTLKIQRTERGDSAVYLCASSPAGSSTDTQYFGPGTRLTVL.